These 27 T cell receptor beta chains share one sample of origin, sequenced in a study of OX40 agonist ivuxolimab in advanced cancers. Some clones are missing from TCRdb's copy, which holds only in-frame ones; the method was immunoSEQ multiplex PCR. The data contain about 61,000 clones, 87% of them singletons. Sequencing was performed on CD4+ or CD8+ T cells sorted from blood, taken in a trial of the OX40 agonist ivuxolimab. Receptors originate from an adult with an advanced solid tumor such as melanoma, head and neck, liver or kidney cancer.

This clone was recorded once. CDR3 sequence (DNA): TGTGCCACCCAACCCGGGACAGGGACCTACGAGCAGTACTTC. It specifies CATQPGTGTYEQYF. V gene TRBV10-3 combines with J gene TRBJ2-7; 9 bases agree with TRBD1. This CDR3 comprises 14 residues. Germline V gene lookup returns CDR1 ENHRY and CDR2 SYGVKD. After removal of 10 bases from V and 2 bases from J, the junction contained 9 bases not matched to a gene.

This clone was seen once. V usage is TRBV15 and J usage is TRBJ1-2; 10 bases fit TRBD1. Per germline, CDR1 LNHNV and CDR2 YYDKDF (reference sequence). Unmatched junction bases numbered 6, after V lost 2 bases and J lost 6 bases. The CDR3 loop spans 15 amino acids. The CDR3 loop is CATSRPGQGPNGYTF. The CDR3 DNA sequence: TGTGCCACCAGCAGACCGGGACAGGGGCCCAATGGCTACACCTTC.

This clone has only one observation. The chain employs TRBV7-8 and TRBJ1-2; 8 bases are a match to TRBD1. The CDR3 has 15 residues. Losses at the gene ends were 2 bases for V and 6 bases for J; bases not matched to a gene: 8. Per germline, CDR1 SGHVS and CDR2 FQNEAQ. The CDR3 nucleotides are TGTGCCAGCAGCTTACGTCGGGACAGGCGCCATGGCTACACCTTC. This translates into CASSLRRDRRHGYTF.

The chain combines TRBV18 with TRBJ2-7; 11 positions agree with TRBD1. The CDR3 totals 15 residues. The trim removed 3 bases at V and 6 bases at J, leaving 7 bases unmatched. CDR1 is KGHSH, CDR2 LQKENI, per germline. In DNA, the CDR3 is TGTGCCAGCTCACCTGCCGGGACAGGGGGAATCGAGCAGTACTTC. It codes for CASSPAGTGGIEQYF.

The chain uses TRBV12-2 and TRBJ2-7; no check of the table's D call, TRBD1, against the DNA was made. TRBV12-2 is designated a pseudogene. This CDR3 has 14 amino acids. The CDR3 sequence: CASRSEDRDYEQYF. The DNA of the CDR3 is TGTGCAAGTCGCTCCGAAGACAGGGACTACGAGCAGTACTTC.

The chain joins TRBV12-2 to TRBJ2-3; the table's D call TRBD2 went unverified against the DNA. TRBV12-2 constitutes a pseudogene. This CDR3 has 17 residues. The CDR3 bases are TGTGCAAGTCCAGGTGGCGGGGGGCACCCTAGCACAGATACGCAGTATTTT. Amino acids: CASPGGGGHPSTDTQYF.

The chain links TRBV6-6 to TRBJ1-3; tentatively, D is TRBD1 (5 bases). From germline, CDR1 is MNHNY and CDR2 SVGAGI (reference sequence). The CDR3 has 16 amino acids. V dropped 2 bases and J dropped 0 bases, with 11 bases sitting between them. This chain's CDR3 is CASSYDPGNSGNTIYF. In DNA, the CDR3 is TGTGCCAGCAGTTACGATCCAGGGAACTCTGGAAACACCATATATTTT.

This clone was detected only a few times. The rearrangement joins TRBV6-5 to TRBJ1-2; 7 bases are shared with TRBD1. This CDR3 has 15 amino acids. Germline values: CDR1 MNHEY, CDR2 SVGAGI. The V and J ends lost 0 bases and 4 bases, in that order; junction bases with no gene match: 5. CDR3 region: CASSYSTGTVYGYTF. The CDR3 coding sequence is TGTGCCAGCAGTTACTCGACCGGGACAGTCTATGGCTACACCTTC.

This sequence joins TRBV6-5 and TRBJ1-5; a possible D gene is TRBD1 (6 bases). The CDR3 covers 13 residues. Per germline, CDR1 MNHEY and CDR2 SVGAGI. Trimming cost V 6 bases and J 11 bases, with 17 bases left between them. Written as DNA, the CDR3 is TGTGCCAGCAGGCAAGGGACACTCAGTACCCAGCATTTT. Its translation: CASRQGTLSTQHF.

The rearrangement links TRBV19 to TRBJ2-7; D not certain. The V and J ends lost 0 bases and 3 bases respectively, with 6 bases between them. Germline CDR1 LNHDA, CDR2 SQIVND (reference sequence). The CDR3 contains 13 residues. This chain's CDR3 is CASSIEPGYEQYF. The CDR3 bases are TGTGCCAGTAGTATAGAGCCAGGCTACGAGCAGTACTTC.

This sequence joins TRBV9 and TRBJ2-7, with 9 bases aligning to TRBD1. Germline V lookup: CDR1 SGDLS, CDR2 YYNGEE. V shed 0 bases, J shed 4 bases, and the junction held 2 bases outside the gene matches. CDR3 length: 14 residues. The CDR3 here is CASSVGDREYEQYF. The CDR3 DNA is TGTGCCAGCAGCGTAGGGGACAGGGAATACGAGCAGTACTTC.

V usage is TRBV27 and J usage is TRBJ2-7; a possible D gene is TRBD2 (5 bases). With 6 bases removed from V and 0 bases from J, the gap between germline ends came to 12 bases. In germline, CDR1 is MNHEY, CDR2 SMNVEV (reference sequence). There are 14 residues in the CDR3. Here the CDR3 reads CASRDTGNSYEQYF. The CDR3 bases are TGTGCCAGCAGGGATACCGGGAACTCCTACGAGCAGTACTTC.

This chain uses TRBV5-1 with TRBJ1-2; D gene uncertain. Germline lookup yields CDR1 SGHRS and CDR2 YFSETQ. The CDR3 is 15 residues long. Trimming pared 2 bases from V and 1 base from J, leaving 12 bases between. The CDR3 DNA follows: TGCGCCAGCAGCTTTGGACTTATAAATAACTATGGCTACACCTTC. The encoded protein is CASSFGLINNYGYTF.

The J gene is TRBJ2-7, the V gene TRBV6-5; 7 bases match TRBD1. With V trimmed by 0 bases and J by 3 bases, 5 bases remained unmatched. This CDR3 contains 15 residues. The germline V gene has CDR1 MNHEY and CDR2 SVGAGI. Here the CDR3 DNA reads TGTGCCAGCAGTTACTCGAAGGGGGACAGCTACGAGCAGTACTTC. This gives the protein CASSYSKGDSYEQYF.

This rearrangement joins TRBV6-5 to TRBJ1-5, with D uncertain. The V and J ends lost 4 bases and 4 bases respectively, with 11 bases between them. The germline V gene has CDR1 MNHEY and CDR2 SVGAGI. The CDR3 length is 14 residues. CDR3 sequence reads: CASSLNSGNQPQHF. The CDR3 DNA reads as TGTGCCAGCAGTTTAAACAGTGGAAATCAGCCCCAGCATTTT.

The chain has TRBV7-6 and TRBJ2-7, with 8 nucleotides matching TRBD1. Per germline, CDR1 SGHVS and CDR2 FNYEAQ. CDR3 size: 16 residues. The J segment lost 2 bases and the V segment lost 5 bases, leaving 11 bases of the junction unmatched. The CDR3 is CASSPEQGEAPYEQYF. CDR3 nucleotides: TGTGCCAGCAGCCCAGAACAGGGGGAAGCCCCCTACGAGCAGTACTTC.

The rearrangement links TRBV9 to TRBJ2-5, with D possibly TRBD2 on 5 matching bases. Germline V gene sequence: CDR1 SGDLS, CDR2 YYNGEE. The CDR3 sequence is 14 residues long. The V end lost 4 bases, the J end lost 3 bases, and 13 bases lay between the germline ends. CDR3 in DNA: TGTGCCAGCAGCTCCCGGGGATTAGAAGAGACCCAGTACTTC. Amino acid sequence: CASSSRGLEETQYF.

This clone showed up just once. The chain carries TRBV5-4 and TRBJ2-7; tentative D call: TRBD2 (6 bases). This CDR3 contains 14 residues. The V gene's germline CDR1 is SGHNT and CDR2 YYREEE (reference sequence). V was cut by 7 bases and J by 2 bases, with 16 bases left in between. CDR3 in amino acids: CASGRGTSTYEQYF. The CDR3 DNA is TGTGCCAGCGGCCGCGGGACGTCAACCTACGAGCAGTACTTC.

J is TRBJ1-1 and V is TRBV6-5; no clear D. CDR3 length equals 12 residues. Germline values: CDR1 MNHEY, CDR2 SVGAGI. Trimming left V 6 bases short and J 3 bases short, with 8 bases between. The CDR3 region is CASSRTDTEAFF. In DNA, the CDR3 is TGTGCCAGCAGCCGGACGGACACTGAAGCTTTCTTT.

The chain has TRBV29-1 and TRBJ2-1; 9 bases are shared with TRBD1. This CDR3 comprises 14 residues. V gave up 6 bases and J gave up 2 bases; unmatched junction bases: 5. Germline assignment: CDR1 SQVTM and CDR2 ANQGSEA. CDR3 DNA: TGCAGCGTCTTAGGACAGGGGACCTACAATGAGCAGTTCTTC. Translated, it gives CSVLGQGTYNEQFF.

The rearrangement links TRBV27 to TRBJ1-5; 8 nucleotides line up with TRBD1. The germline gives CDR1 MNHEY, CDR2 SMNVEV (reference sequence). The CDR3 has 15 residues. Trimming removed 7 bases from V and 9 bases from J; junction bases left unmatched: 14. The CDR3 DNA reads TGTGCCAGCACCCTAACCCCCAGGGGGCAGGTGCCCCAGCATTTT. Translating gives CASTLTPRGQVPQHF.

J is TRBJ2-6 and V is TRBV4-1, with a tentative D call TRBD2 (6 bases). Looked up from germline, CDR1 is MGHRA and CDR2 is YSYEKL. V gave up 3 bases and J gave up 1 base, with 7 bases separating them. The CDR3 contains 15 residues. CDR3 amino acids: CASSQGGSGANVLTF. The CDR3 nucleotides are TGCGCCAGCAGCCAGGGGGGATCTGGGGCCAACGTCCTGACTTTC.

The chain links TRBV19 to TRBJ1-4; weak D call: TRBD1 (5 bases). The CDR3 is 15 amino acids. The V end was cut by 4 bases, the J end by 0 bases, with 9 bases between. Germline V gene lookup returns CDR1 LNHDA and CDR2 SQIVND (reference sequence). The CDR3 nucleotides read TGTGCCAGTAGTAAACAGGCTGCAACTAATGAAAAACTGTTTTTT. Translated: CASSKQAATNEKLFF.

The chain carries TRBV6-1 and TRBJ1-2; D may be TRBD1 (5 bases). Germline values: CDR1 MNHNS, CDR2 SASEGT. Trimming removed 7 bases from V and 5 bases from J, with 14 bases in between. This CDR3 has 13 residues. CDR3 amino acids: CASTRGRGYGYTF. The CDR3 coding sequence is TGTGCCAGCACAAGGGGCAGAGGATATGGCTACACCTTC.

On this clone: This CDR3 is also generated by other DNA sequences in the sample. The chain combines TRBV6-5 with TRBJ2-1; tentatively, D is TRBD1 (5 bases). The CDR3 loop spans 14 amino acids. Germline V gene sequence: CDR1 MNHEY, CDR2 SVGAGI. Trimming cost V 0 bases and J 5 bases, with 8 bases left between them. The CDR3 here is CASSYSGRDNEQFF. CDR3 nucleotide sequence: TGTGCCAGCAGTTACTCCGGCAGGGACAATGAGCAGTTCTTC.

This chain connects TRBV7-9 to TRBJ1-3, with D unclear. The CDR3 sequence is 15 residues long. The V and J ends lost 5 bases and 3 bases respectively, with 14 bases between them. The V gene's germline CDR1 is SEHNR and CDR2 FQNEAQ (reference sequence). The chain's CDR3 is CASSRGTGFGNTIYF. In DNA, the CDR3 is TGTGCCAGCAGCCGGGGAACCGGATTTGGAAACACCATATATTTT.

The CDR3, as DNA: TGTGCCAGCAGCTTCTCCTACGAGCAGTACTTC. Translating it yields CASSFSYEQYF. V gene TRBV7-2 combines with J gene TRBJ2-7; D is undetermined. The V gene's germline CDR1 is SGHTA and CDR2 FQGNSA. The CDR3 length is 11 residues. Trimming shortened V by 3 bases and J by 0 bases, and 0 bases separated the two germline ends.